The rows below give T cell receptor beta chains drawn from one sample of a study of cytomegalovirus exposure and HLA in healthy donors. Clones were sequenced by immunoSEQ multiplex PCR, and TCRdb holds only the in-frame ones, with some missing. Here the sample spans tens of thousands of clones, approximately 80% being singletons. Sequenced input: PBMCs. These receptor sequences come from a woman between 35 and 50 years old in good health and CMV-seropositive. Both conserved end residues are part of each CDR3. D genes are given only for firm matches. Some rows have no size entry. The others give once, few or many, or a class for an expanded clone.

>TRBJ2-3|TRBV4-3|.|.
CASSQDSHPESLDTQYF
TGCGCCAGCAGCCAAGATAGTCACCCTGAGAGTTTGGATACGCAGTATTTT
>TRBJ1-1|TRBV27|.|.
CARCWGRGITEAFF
TGTGCCAGATGCTGGGGGCGAGGAATCACTGAAGCTTTCTTT
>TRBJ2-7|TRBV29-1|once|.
CSAGEGNSYEQYF
TGCAGCGCCGGGGAAGGTAATTCCTACGAGCAGTACTTC
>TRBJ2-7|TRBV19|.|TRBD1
CASSFGRGPYEQYF
TGTGCCAGTAGTTTTGGCAGGGGGCCCTACGAGCAGTACTTC
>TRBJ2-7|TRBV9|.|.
CASSVAGSRYEQYF
TGTGCCAGCAGCGTAGCCGGGAGTAGGTACGAGCAGTACTTC
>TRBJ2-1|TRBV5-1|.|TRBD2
CASSSTSGGPYNEQFF
TGCGCCAGCAGCTCTACTAGCGGGGGGCCATACAATGAGCAGTTCTTC
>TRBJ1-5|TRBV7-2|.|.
CASSPGGGVDQPQHF
TGTGCCAGCAGCCCTGGAGGAGGGGTGGATCAGCCCCAGCATTTT
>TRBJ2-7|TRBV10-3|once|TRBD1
CAIRPGTGEYEQYF
TGTGCCATCAGACCCGGGACAGGGGAATACGAGCAGTACTTC
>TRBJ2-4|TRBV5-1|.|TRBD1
CASSTGVAKNIQYF
TGCGCCAGCAGTACAGGGGTGGCCAAAAACATTCAGTACTTC
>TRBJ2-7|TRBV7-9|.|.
CASSITGIGNEQYF
TGTGCCAGCAGCATTACAGGGATCGGGAACGAGCAGTACTTC
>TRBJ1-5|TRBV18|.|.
CASSLSGFGNQPQHF
TGTGCCAGCTCCCTTTCAGGGTTTGGCAATCAGCCCCAGCATTTT
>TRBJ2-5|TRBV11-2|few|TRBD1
CASSLDEQGPGETQYF
TGTGCCAGCAGCCTAGACGAACAGGGGCCGGGAGAGACCCAGTACTTC
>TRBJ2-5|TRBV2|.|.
CASSGDSQETQYF
TGTGCCAGCAGTGGTGACAGCCAAGAGACCCAGTACTTC
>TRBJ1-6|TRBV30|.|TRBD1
CAWSPDRGNSPLHF
TGTGCCTGGAGCCCGGACAGGGGGAATTCACCCCTCCACTTT
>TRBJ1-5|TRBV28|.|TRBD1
CASNLRQGAKWGQPQHF
TGTGCCAGCAATTTACGACAGGGGGCGAAATGGGGGCAGCCCCAGCATTTT
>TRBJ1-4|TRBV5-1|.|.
CASSLVLGSYNEKLFF
TGCGCCAGCAGCTTGGTGTTGGGGAGCTATAATGAAAAACTGTTTTTT
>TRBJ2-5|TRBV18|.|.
CASSPRPYQETQYF
TGTGCCAGCTCACCACGTCCGTACCAAGAGACCCAGTACTTC
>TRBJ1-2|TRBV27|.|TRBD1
CASKRPGTGLPGYTF
TGTGCCAGCAAGAGACCCGGGACAGGGCTACCAGGCTACACCTTC
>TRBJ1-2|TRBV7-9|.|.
CASSPPWANYGYTF
TGTGCCAGCAGCCCCCCTTGGGCCAACTATGGCTACACCTTC
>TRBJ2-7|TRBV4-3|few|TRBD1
CASSQGTGVDEQYF
TGCGCCAGCAGCCAAGGGACAGGGGTCGACGAGCAGTACTTC
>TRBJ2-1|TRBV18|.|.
CASSPRGDLYNEQFF
TGTGCCAGCTCACCACGGGGGGACCTCTACAATGAGCAGTTCTTC
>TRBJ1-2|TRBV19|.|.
CASISWAGFNYGYTF
TGTGCCAGTATCTCGTGGGCAGGATTTAACTATGGCTACACCTTC
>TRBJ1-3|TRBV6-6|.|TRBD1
CASSGGQGRGNTIYF
TGTGCCAGCAGCGGGGGACAGGGGCGCGGAAACACCATATATTTT
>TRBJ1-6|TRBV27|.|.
CASRPAGPVASPLHF
TGTGCCAGCAGGCCGGCCGGTCCAGTAGCTTCACCCCTCCACTTT
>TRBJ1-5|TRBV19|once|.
CASSLRGTNQPQHF
TGTGCCAGTAGTCTACGGGGTACGAATCAGCCCCAGCATTTT
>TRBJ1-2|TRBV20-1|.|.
CSANRDTAYTF
TGCAGTGCTAACCGGGACACGGCCTACACCTTC
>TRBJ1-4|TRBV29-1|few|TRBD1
CSVEDRGANEKLFF
TGCAGCGTTGAAGACAGGGGGGCTAATGAAAAACTGTTTTTT
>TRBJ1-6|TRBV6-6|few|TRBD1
CASSYGGQGNSPLHF
TGTGCCAGCAGTTACGGGGGACAGGGAAATTCACCCCTCCACTTT
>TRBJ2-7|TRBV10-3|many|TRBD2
CATASGGNYYEQYF
TGTGCCACTGCTAGCGGGGGAAATTACTACGAGCAGTACTTC
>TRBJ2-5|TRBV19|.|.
CASSPRPVQETQYF
TGTGCCAGTAGTCCGCGTCCGGTCCAAGAGACCCAGTACTTC
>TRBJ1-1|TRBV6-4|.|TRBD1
CASRPGTGNTEAFF
TGTGCCAGCAGACCCGGGACAGGGAACACTGAAGCTTTCTTT
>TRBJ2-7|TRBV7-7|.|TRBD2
CASSRVSGGPYEQYF
TGTGCCAGCAGCCGAGTTTCGGGGGGTCCCTACGAGCAGTACTTC
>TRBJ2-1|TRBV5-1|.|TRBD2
CASSSGLVPNEQFF
TGCGCCAGCAGCTCGGGACTAGTCCCCAATGAGCAGTTCTTC
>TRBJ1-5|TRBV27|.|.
CASSLAGGNQPQHF
TGTGCCAGCAGCCTGGCCGGGGGCAATCAGCCCCAGCATTTT
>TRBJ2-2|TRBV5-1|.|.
CASSLGDRDTGELFF
TGCGCCAGCAGCTTGGGTGACAGAGACACCGGGGAGCTGTTTTTT
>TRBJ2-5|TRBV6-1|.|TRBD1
CASTSTGGKETQYF
TGTGCCAGCACGAGCACAGGGGGTAAGGAGACCCAGTACTTC
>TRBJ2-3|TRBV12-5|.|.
CASGSLDTQYF
TGTGCTAGTGGTTCCCTAGATACGCAGTATTTT
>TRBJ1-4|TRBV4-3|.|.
CASSQTGTANEKLFF
TGCGCCAGCAGCCAGACAGGCACAGCTAATGAAAAACTGTTTTTT
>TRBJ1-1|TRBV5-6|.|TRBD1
CASSRTGRANTEAFF
TGTGCCAGCAGTCGGACAGGGAGAGCGAACACTGAAGCTTTCTTT
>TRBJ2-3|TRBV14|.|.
CASSQGTSTDTQYF
TGTGCCAGCAGCCAAGGAACAAGCACAGATACGCAGTATTTT
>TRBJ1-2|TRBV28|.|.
CASSPLRGGYGYTF
TGTGCCAGCAGCCCGCTCAGGGGTGGCTATGGCTACACCTTC
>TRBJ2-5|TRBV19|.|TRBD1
CASSMGQFQETQYF
TGTGCCAGTAGTATGGGACAGTTTCAAGAGACCCAGTACTTC
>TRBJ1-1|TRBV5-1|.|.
CASSQTQGTLMNTEAFF
TGCGCCAGCAGCCAGACGCAGGGGACGCTTATGAACACTGAAGCTTTCTTT
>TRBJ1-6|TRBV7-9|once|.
CSSSLRESPLHF
TGTTCCAGCAGCTTGAGGGAATCACCCCTCCACTTT
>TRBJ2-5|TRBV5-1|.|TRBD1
CASSLAGTGETQYF
TGCGCCAGCAGCTTGGCCGGGACAGGGGAGACCCAGTACTTC
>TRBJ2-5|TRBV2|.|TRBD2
CANSYSGGGETQYF
TGTGCCAACAGCTATAGCGGGGGGGGAGAGACCCAGTACTTC
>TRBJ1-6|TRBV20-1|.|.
CSARGDSPLHF
TGCAGTGCCCGGGGGGATTCACCCCTCCACTTT
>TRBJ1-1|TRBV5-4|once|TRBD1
CASSLGGTGIAFF
TGTGCCAGCAGCTTGGGGGGGACAGGGATAGCTTTCTTT
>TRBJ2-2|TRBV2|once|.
CASSDYLSGELFF
TGTGCCAGCAGTGATTACTTATCGGGGGAGCTGTTTTTT
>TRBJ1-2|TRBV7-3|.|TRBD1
CASSLIGTGIGYGYTF
TGTGCCAGCAGCTTAATAGGGACAGGGATCGGCTATGGCTACACCTTC
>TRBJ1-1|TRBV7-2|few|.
CASSWGGGEAFF
TGTGCCAGCAGCTGGGGCGGTGGTGAAGCTTTCTTT
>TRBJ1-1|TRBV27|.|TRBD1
CASSPQGADTEAFF
TGTGCCAGCAGCCCACAGGGGGCTGACACTGAAGCTTTCTTT
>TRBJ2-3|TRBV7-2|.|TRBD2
CASSLVSGGADTQYF
TGTGCCAGCAGCTTAGTTAGCGGGGGGGCAGATACGCAGTATTTT
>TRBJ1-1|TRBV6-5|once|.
CASSNQGNTEAFF
TGTGCCAGCAGTAACCAGGGGAACACTGAAGCTTTCTTT
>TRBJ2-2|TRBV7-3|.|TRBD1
CASSQTGGEGGELFF
TGTGCCAGCAGCCAGACAGGGGGCGAAGGCGGGGAGCTGTTTTTT
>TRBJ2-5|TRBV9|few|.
CASSPLTAGETQYF
TGTGCCAGCAGCCCTCTGACAGCCGGCGAGACCCAGTACTTC
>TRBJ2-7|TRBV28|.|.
CASAGLPYEQYF
TGTGCCAGCGCGGGACTGCCCTACGAGCAGTACTTC
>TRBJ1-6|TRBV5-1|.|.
CASSYGPNNYNSPLHF
TGCGCCAGCAGCTATGGGCCTAACAACTATAATTCACCCCTCCACTTT
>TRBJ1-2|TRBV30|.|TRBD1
CAWSGTGDYGYTF
TGTGCCTGGAGCGGGACAGGGGATTATGGCTACACCTTC